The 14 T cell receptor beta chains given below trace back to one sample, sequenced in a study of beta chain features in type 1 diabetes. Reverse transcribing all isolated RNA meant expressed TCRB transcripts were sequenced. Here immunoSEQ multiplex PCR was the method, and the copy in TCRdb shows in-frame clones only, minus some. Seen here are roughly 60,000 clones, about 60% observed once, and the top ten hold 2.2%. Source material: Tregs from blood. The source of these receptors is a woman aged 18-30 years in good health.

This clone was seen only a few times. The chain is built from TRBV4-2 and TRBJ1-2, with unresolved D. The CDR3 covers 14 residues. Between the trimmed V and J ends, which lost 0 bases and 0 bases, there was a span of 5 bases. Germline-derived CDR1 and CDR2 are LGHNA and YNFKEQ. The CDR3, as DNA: TGTGCCAGCAGCCAAGAGCGGACTAACTATGGCTACACCTTC. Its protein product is CASSQERTNYGYTF.

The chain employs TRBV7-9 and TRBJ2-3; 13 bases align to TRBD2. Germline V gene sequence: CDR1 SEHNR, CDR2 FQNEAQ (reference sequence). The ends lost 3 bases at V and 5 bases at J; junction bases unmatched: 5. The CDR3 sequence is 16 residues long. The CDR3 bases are TGTGCCAGCAGCTTCAGACTAGCGGGGGGACGAGATACGCAGTATTTT. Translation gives CASSFRLAGGRDTQYF.

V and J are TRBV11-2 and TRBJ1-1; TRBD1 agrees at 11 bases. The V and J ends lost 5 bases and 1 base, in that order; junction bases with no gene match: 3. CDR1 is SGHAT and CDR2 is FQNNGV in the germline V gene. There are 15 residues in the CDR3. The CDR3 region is CASSPGQGANTEAFF. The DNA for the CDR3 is TGTGCCAGCAGCCCAGGACAGGGGGCGAACACTGAAGCTTTCTTT.

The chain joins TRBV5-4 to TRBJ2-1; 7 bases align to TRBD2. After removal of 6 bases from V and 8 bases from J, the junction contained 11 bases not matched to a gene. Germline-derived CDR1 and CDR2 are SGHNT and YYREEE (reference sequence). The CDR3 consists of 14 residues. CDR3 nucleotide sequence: TGTGCCAGCACCGTAAGCGGGAATGACGATGAGCAGTTCTTC. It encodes CASTVSGNDDEQFF.

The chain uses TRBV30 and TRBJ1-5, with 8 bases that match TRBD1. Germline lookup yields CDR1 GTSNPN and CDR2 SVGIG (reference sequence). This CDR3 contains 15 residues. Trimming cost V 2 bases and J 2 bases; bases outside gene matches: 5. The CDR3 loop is CAWSPRGRGNQPQHF. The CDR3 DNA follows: TGTGCCTGGAGTCCCAGGGGGCGAGGCAATCAGCCCCAGCATTTT.

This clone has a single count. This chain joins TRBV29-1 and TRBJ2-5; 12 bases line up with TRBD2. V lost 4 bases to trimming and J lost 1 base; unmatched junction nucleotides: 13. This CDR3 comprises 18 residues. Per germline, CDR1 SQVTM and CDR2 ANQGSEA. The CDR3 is CSVGRSVGLAGIQETQYF. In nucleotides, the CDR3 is TGCAGCGTTGGCCGTTCGGTAGGACTAGCGGGGATCCAAGAGACCCAGTACTTC. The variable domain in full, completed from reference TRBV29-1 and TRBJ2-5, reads SAVISQKPSRDICQRGTSLTIQCQVDSQVTMMFWYRQQPGQSLTLIATANQGSEATYESGFVIDKFPISRPNLTFSTLTVSNMSPEDSSIYLCSVGRSVGLAGIQETQYFGPGTRLLVL.

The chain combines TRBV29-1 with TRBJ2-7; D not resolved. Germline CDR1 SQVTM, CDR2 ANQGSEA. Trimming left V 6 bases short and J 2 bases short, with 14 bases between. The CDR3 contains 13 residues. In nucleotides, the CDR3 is TGCAGCGTCGGTGGGCCCCCAGCCTACGAGCAGTACTTC. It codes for CSVGGPPAYEQYF.

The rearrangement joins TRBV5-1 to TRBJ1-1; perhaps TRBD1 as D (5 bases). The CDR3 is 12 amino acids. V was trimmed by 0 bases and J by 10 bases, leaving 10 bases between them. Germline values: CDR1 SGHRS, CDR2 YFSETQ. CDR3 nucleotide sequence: TGCGCCAGCAGCTTGGCCGGGGGGGGAGCTTTCTTT. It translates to CASSLAGGGAFF.

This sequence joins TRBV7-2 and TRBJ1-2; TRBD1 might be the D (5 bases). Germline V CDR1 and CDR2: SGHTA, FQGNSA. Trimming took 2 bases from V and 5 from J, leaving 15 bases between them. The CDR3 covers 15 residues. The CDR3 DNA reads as TGTGCCAGCAGCTTAAGCAGGGCGGTTGCTTATGGCTACACCTTC. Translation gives CASSLSRAVAYGYTF.

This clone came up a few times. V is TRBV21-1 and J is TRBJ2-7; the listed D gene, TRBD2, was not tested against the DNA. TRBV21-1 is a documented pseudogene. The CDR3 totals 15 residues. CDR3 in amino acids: CASSKKSRGAYEQYF. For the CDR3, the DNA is TGTGCCAGCAGCAAAAAGAGCCGGGGGGCCTACGAGCAGTACTTC.

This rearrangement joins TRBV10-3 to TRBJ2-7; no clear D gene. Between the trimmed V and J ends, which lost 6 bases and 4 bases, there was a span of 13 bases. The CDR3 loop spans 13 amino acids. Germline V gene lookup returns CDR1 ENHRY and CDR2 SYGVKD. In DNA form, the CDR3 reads TGTGCCATCAGCAACGGTGCCTTATACGAGCAGTACTTC. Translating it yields CAISNGALYEQYF.

The CDR3 nucleotides are TGTGCCAGCTCACCAATTTCGGGACAGGGAGAAGGCTACACCTTC. Translated: CASSPISGQGEGYTF. The chain recombines TRBV18 with TRBJ1-2, with 9 positions matching TRBD1. CDR1 and CDR2 from the germline V gene are KGHSH and LQKENI. V dropped 2 bases and J dropped 8; count of bases not matched to a gene: 9. The CDR3 has 15 residues. The full variable domain, its missing parts supplied by reference TRBV18 and TRBJ1-2, is NAGVMQNPRHLVRRRGQEARLRCSPMKGHSHVYWYRQLPEEGLKFMVYLQKENIIDESGMPKERFSAEFPKEGPSILRIQQVVRGDSAAYFCASSPISGQGEGYTFGSGTRLTVV.

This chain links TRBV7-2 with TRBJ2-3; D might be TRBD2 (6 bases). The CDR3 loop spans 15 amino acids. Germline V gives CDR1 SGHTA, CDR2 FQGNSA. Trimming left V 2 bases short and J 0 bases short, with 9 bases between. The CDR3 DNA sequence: TGTGCCAGCAGCTTATTAGCGGCGAGCACAGATACGCAGTATTTT. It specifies CASSLLAASTDTQYF.

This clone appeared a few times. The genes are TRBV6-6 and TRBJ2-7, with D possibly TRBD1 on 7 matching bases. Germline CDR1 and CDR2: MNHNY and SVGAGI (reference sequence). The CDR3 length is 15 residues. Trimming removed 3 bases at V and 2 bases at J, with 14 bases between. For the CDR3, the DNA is TGTGCCAGCAGTTATCGACAGGGAGGCCCCTACGAGCAGTACTTC. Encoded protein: CASSYRQGGPYEQYF.